This T cell receptor (beta chain) was obtained from a study of STAT5B mutations in CD4+ large granular lymphocyte leukemia. Assay used: immunoSEQ multiplex PCR; TCRdb lists only in-frame clones, some missing. The sample has about 30,000 clones, 65% to 80% seen once. The origin of this receptor is a human donor in good health. The sample taken for sequencing was CD4+ T cells from blood buffy coats.

The CDR3 loop is CASSVQLTANQPQHF. The CDR3 nucleotides are TGTGCCAGCAGCGTTCAATTGACGGCCAATCAGCCCCAGCATTTT. This chain links TRBV7-2 with TRBJ1-5; D gene unclear. Trimming took 5 bases from V and 3 from J, leaving 14 bases between them. This CDR3 has 15 residues. Germline CDR1 reads SGHTA; CDR2 reads FQGNSA.